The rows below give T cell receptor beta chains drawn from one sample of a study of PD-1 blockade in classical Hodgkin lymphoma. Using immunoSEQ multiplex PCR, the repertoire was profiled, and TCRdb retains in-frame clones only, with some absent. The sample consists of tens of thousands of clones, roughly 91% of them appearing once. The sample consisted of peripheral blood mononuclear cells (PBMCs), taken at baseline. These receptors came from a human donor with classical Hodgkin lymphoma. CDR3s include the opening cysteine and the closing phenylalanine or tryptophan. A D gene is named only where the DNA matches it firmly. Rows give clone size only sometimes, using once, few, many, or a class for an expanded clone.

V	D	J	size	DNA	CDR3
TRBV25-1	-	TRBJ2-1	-	TGTGCCAGCAGTGCACAGGGAGCCTACAATGAGCAGTTCTTC	CASSAQGAYNEQFF
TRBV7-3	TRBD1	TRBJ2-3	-	TGTGCCAGCAGCTGGACAGGGACAGATACGCAGTATTTT	CASSWTGTDTQYF
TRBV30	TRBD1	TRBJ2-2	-	TGTGCCTGGGGCACAGGGGGCGCACCGGCCGGGGAGCTGTTTTTT	CAWGTGGAPAGELFF
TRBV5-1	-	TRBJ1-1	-	TGCGCCAGCAGCACCCGGACAGCGAACACTGAAGCTTTCTTT	CASSTRTANTEAFF
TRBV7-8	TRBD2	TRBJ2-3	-	TGTGCCAGTGGACCTAGCGGGGGGGTGGCAGATACGCAGTATTTT	CASGPSGGVADTQYF
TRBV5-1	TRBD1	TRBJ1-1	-	TGCGCCAGCAGCTTGGTGGGACAGGGCTGGGACACTGAAGCTTTCTTT	CASSLVGQGWDTEAFF
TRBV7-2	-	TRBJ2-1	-	TGTGCCAGCGGCTTAGAGCAGTTCTTC	CASGLEQFF
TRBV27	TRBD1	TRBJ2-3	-	TGTGCCAGCAGTCCAGGGACAGGGGGCACAGATACGCAGTATTTT	CASSPGTGGTDTQYF
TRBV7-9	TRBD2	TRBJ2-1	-	TGTGCCAGCAGCTTAGGGGGGACTAGCGGGAGGGAAGGCAATGAGCAGTTCTTC	CASSLGGTSGREGNEQFF
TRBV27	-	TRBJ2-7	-	TGTGCCAGCAGCTGGGGCGCAGGGGGGACCTACGAGCAGTACTTC	CASSWGAGGTYEQYF
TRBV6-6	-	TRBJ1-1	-	TGTGCCAGCAGCCCATCGGGGTACAACACTGAAGCTTTCTTT	CASSPSGYNTEAFF
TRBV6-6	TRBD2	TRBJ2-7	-	TGTGCCAGCAGTCCCGGGACTAGCGAAACCTACGAGCAGTACTTC	CASSPGTSETYEQYF
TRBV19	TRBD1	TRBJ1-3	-	TGTGCCAGTAGTATCTCAGGGGGCACTGGAAACACCATATATTTT	CASSISGGTGNTIYF
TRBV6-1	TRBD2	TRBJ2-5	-	TGTGCCAGCAGTGAAATCCGGACTAGCGGCTTCCAAGAGACCCAGTACTTC	CASSEIRTSGFQETQYF
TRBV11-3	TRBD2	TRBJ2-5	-	TGTGCCAGCAGCTTTGGGTTAGCGGGAGAAGGCCAAGAGACCCAGTACTTC	CASSFGLAGEGQETQYF
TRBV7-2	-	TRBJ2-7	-	TGTGCCAGCAGCGGCGGAGGGGGTGACGAGCAGTACTTC	CASSGGGGDEQYF
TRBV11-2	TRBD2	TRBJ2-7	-	TGTGCCAGCAGCCTCGGGACTAGCGCCTACGAGCAGTACTTC	CASSLGTSAYEQYF
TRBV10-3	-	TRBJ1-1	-	TGTGCCATCAGTGAGTCGACTGGCCCCGAATTAATGAACACTGAAGCTTTCTTT	CAISESTGPELMNTEAFF
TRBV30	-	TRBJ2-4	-	TGTGCCTGGAGTGTACAAGGGGCCGATTGGAACATTCAGTACTTC	CAWSVQGADWNIQYF
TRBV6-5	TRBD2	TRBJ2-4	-	TGTGCCAGCAGACCCGGGACTAACAAAAACATTCAGTACTTC	CASRPGTNKNIQYF
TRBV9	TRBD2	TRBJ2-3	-	TGTGCCAGCAGCGCGGGACTAGATTTCACAGATACGCAGTATTTT	CASSAGLDFTDTQYF
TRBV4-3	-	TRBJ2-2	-	TGCGCCAGCAGCCAAGGAACTAGCCTGTCCGCGAACACCGGGGAGCTGTTTTTT	CASSQGTSLSANTGELFF
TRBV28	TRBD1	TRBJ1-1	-	TGTGCCAGCAGATCCCGGACAGGATTGAACACTGAAGCTTTCTTT	CASRSRTGLNTEAFF
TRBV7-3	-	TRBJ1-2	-	TGTGCCAGCAGCCCAGACGGACAAACCTATGGCTACACCTTC	CASSPDGQTYGYTF
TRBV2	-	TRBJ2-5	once	TGTGCCAGCAGCCCCTCGGGGGTGGGGGAGACCCAGTACTTC	CASSPSGVGETQYF
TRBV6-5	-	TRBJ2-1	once	TGTGCCAGCAGTTACTCGAAGTTGACCTACAATGAGCAGTTCTTC	CASSYSKLTYNEQFF
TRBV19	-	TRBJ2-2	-	TGTGCCAGCCGGGGCGTAACGAACACCGGGGAGCTGTTTTTT	CASRGVTNTGELFF
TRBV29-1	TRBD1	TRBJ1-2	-	TGCAGCGTTGAACTCCGTACTCCGGGACAGGGGGCGGCTAACTATGGCTACACCTTC	CSVELRTPGQGAANYGYTF
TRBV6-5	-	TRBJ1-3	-	TGTGCCAGCAGTTTCGGGAGCTCTGGAAACACCATATATTTT	CASSFGSSGNTIYF
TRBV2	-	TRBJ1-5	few	TGTGCCAGCAGTGGGTGGCACCATCAGCCCCAGCATTTT	CASSGWHHQPQHF
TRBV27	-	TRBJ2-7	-	TGTGCCAGCAGTTCACAGGGTTCCGAGCAGTACTTC	CASSSQGSEQYF
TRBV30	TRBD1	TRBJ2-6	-	TGTGCCTGGAGTGGGGGGACAGGGGCTAAGTGGTCTGGGGCCAACGTCCTGACTTTC	CAWSGGTGAKWSGANVLTF
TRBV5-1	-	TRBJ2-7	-	TGCGCCAGCAGCTTTCGGGTCGAAGGCGAGCAGTACTTC	CASSFRVEGEQYF
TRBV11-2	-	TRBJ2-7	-	TGTGCCAGCAGCTTAGATCGGGGGTACGAGCAGTACTTC	CASSLDRGYEQYF
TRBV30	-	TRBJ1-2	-	TGTGCCTGGAGCCCGTCCCTGGGCTACACCTTC	CAWSPSLGYTF
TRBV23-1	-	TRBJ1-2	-	TGCGCCAGCAGTCAAAGGGGCTCTGCTGGCTACACCTTC	CASSQRGSAGYTF
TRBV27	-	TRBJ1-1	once	TGTGCCAGCAGCTCGTACACTGAAGCTTTCTTT	CASSSYTEAFF
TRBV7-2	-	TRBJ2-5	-	TGTGCCAGCAGCTTATCCGTGGGGGCCCAAGAGACCCAGTACTTC	CASSLSVGAQETQYF
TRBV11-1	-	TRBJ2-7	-	TGTGCCAGCAGCTTAACTGGAGACCCCTACGAGCAGTACTTC	CASSLTGDPYEQYF
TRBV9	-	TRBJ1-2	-	TGTGCCAGCAGCGAAGGAGGGTTGGGCTACACCTTC	CASSEGGLGYTF
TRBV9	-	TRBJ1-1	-	TGTGCCAGCAGCGTAGAGGTTCAGGGACTAATGAACACTGAAGCTTTCTTT	CASSVEVQGLMNTEAFF
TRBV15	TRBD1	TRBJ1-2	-	TGTGCCACGCCGGGACAGGCTAACTATGGCTACACCTTC	CATPGQANYGYTF
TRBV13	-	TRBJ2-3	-	TGTGCCAGCACCTTGGAGGGGGTAGCTAGGAGCACAGATACGCAGTATTTT	CASTLEGVARSTDTQYF
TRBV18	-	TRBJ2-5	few	TGTGCCAGCTCACCTTACACCTTTCAAGAGACCCAGTACTTC	CASSPYTFQETQYF
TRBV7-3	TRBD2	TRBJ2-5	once	TGTGCCAGCAGCCCGTTAGGACTAGCGGGGGGGCGGGAGACCCAGTACTTC	CASSPLGLAGGRETQYF
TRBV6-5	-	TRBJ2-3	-	TGTGCCAGCAGCCAGACTCGCCCGGCAGATACGCAGTATTTT	CASSQTRPADTQYF
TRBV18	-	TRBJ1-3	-	TGTGCCAGCTCACACACACCCGGGACAACTGGAAACACCATATATTTT	CASSHTPGTTGNTIYF
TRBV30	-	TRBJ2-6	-	TGTGCCTGGAGATCAGACGGCTCTGGGGCCAACGTCCTGACTTTC	CAWRSDGSGANVLTF
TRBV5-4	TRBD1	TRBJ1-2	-	TGTGCCAGCAGCCCGGACAGGGCTAACTATGGCTACACCTTC	CASSPDRANYGYTF
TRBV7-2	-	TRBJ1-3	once	TGTGCCAGCAGCTTAGAACGAAACACCATATATTTT	CASSLERNTIYF
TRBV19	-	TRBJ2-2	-	TGTGCCAGTAGTATGGGGGTAGCCTCCGGGGAGCTGTTTTTT	CASSMGVASGELFF
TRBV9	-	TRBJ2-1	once	TGTGCCAGCAGCGTTGAGGGGGGGTCCTACAATGAGCAGTTCTTC	CASSVEGGSYNEQFF
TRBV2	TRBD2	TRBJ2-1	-	TGTGCCAGCGGTAGCGGGTCCTACAATGAGCAGTTCTTC	CASGSGSYNEQFF
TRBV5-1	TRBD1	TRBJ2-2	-	TGCGCCAGCAGCTTGTCAGGGACAGGGGTAACCGGGGAGCTGTTTTTT	CASSLSGTGVTGELFF
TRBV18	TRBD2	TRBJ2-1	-	TGTGCCAGCTCACCTCTGACTAGCGGGGCGAAGAATGAGCAGTTCTTC	CASSPLTSGAKNEQFF